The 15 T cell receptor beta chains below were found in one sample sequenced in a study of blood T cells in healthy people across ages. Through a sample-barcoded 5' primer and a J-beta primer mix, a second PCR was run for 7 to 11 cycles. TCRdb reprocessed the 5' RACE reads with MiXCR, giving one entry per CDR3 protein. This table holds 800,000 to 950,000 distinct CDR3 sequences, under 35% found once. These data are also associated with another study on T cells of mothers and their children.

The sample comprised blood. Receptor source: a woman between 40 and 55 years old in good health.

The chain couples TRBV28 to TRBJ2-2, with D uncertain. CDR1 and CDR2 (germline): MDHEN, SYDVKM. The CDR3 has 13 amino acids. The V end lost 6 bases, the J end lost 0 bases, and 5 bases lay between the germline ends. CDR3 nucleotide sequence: TGTGCCAGCAGGGGAACGAACACCGGGGAGCTGTTTTTT. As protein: CASRGTNTGELFF.

The CDR3 region has the DNA TGTGCCAGCGGGGTGGTTGAGGACAGTCTCTACAATGAGCAGTTCTTC. Its translation: CASGVVEDSLYNEQFF. The V gene is TRBV2, the J gene TRBJ2-1; a possible D gene is TRBD1 (6 bases). Germline lookup yields CDR1 SNHLY and CDR2 FYNNEI. This CDR3 is built from 16 residues. V lost 8 bases and J 3 bases, leaving 20 bases between the germline ends.

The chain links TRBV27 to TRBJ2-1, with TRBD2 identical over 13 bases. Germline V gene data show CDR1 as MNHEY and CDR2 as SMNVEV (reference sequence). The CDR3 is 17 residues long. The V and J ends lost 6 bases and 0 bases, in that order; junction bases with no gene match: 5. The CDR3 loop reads CASSLTSGGTSYNEQFF. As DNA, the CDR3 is TGTGCCAGCAGCTTGACTAGCGGGGGGACCTCCTACAATGAGCAGTTCTTC.

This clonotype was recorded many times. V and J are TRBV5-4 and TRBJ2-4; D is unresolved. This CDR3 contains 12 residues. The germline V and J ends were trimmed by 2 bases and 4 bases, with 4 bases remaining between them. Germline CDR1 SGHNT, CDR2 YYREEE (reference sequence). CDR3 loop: CASSFWKNIQYF. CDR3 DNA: TGTGCCAGCAGCTTTTGGAAAAACATTCAGTACTTC.

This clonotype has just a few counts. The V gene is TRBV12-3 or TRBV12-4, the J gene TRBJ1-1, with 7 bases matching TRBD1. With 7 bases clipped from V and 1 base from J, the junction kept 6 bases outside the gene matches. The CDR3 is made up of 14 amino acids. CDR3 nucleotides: TGTGCCAGCACCGTGACAGGGCAGAACACTGAAGCTTTCTTT. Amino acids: CASTVTGQNTEAFF.

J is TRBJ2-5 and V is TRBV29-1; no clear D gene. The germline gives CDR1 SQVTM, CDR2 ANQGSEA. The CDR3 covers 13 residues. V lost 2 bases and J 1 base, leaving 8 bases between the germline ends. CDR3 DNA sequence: TGCAGCGTTGAACCTGGGGTCCAAGAGACCCAGTACTTC. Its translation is CSVEPGVQETQYF.

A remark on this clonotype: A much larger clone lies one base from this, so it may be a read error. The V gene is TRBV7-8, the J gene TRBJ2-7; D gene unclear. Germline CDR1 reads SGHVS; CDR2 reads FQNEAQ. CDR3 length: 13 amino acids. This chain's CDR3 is CTSSLGSHYEQYF. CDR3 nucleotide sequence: TGTACCAGCAGCTTAGGTTCGCACTACGAGCAGTACTTC.

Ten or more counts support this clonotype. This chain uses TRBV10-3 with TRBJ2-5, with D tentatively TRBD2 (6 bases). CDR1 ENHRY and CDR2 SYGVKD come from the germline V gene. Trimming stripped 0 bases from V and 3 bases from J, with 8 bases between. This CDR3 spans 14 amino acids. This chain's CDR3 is CAISESAGKETQYF. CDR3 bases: TGTGCCATCAGTGAGTCGGCGGGAAAAGAGACCCAGTACTTC.

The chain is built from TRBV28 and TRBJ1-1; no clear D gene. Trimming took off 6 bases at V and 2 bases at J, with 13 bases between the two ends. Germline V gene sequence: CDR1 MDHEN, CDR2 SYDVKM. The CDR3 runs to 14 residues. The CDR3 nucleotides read TGTGCCAGCAGCATAAATGGAGGAAACACTGAAGCTTTCTTT. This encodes CASSINGGNTEAFF.

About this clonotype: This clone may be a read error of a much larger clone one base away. CDR3 DNA sequence: TGTGCCATCAGTGAGGGGGGGGGATTTTACAATGAGCAGTACTTC. Protein product: CAISEGGGFYNEQYF. The chain joins TRBV10-3 to TRBJ2-4; 7 bases align to TRBD2. Germline V gives CDR1 ENHRY, CDR2 SYGVKD. V gave up 2 bases and J gave up 13 bases; unmatched junction bases: 14. This CDR3 spans 15 amino acids.

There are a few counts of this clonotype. The CDR3 region has the DNA TGTGCCAGCAGCTTAGATCCAGGCCGGAATCAGCCCCAGCATTTT. It codes for CASSLDPGRNQPQHF. The chain employs TRBV7-2 and TRBJ1-5; D unresolved. This CDR3 has 15 residues. The V and J ends lost 1 base and 4 bases respectively, with 11 bases between them. Looked up from germline, CDR1 is SGHTA and CDR2 is FQGNSA.

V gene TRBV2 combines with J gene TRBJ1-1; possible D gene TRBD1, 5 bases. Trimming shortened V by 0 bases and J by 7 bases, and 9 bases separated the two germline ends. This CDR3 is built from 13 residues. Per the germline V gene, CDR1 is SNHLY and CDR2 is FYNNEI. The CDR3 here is CASSEAGDGEAFF. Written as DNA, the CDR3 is TGTGCCAGCAGTGAAGCTGGGGACGGTGAAGCTTTCTTT.

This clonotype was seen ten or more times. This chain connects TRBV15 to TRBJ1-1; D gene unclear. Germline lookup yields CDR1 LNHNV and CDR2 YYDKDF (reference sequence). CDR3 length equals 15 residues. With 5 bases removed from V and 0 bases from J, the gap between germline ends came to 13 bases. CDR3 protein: CATSDLVWLNTEAFF. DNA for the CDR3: TGTGCCACCAGCGATCTAGTTTGGCTGAACACTGAAGCTTTCTTT.

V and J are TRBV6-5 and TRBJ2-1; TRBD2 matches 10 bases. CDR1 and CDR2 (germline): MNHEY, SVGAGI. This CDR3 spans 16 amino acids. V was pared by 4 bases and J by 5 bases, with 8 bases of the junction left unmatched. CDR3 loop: CASSSFSGGGHNEQFF. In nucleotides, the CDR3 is TGTGCCAGCAGTTCCTTCAGCGGGGGGGGCCACAATGAGCAGTTCTTC.

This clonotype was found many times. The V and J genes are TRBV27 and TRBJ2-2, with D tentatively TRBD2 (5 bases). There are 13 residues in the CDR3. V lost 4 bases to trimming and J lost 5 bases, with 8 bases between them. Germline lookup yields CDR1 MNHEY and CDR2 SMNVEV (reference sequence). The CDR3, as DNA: TGTGCCAGCAGTTGGTCGGGGACCGGGGAGCTGTTTTTT. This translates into CASSWSGTGELFF.